This T cell receptor beta chain was found in a study of blood T cell repertoires in COVID-19. The protocol was immunoSEQ multiplex PCR, while the TCRdb copy is restricted to in-frame clones and leaves out a portion. The data contain 200,000 to 250,000 clones, 84% of them singletons. The CDR3 is 14 residues long. Germline-derived CDR1 and CDR2 are LGHNA and YNFKEQ. With regard to this clone: One junction end disagrees with the germline gene, perhaps due to a read error.

The chain uses TRBV4-2 and TRBJ1-2; D call uncertain. This receptor was identified in a man aged 45-60 years with active or convalescent COVID-19. Specimen: peripheral blood. The CDR3 is CASSPGRVDQRPLF. The DNA of the CDR3 is TGTGCCAGCAGCCCTGGTAGGGTGGACCAGCGGCCCCTTTTC.